Reported below is one T cell receptor beta chain. This clone was observed a handful of times. Its binding antigen is unknown. Base qualities are missing; no much larger clone stands one base away. The source of the sample is a study of beta chain features in type 1 diabetes (dated by TCRdb to the late 2010s). With regard to the full study: Mean age, gender distribution, total cell number and subset yield were not different between patients and healthy donors. In the study, TCRB repertoires of sorted circulating CD4+ T cell subsets from recently diagnosed type 1 diabetes patients were compared with those of matched healthy donors. Across all samples, fewer than 110,000,000 sorted cells were examined, and cell number per subset correlated strongly with RNA yield. Whereas all 28 donors provided naive and central memory subsets, regulatory and stem cell-like memory subsets were isolated from just 8 patients and roughly 8 healthy donors.

The High Capacity cDNA Reverse Transcription Kit was used to reverse transcribe all of the isolated RNA, meaning that expressed TCRB transcripts were what got sequenced. Deep immunoSEQ sequencing was performed on naive, central memory and regulatory T cell samples, with an average of roughly 4 million total reads per sample. After sorted cells were lysed in RLT buffer, RNA was extracted with DNase-treated RNeasy Micro or Mini kits, with the choice depending on cell number. To prevent cross-contamination, every cell subset was processed on its own, while patient and healthy donor samples were processed together. TCRB sequences were amplified from cDNA with the immunoSEQ multiplex PCR, producing 87-bp fragments spanning the CDR3 region. Amplicons were sequenced on the Illumina HiSeq platform. On the study's bioinformatics: PCR bias was corrected computationally using synthetic template baselines, and reads within Hamming distance 2 were collapsed, with unmergeable singletons discarded. By aligning reads against IMGT, V, D and J genes, CDR3 length, and insertions or deletions at six rearrangement sites were assigned. Clonotype counts were normalized to sorted cell number within each subset before computing true diversity and Gini coefficients with the tcR R package. Repertoire sharing was quantified using the overlap coefficient calculated on TCRB nucleotide sequences. Out-of-frame TCRB sequences from naive cells were analyzed to stand in for the pre-selection repertoire. Sourced from immuneACCESS, this table was stored by TCRdb with only in-frame sequences that have V and J called. A share of the clones is absent; for the studies checked, an unresolved V gene accounts for under half, and the remainder has no known explanation. Clone size and the V and J calls come from that table; the DNA yielded D and trimming. The sample profile shows 640,000 or so clones; around an eighth of them were found once. 0.03% to 0.04% of the sample is held by the ten biggest clonotypes.

The CDR3 runs 12 amino acids, cysteine and phenylalanine included. Only the CDR3 part of the read is kept: 36 bases, read in frame from the first base. Cut back by 6 bases and 7 bases, the V and J ends lie 10 bases apart. The germline V gene supplies CDR1 SNHLY and CDR2 FYNNEI. Points the paper makes about the study in general: Because the HLA sub-analyses included only small numbers of individuals, any influence of HLA type on TCRB rearrangement was left unresolved. Patients with type 1 diabetes made fewer insertions and deleted more nucleotides at VDJ recombination sites, implying thymic rearrangement abnormalities. PCR may preferentially amplify shorter templates, but because patient and control samples were amplified and corrected together, any resulting skew would affect both groups equally. Naive, central memory and regulatory TCRB repertoires appeared to be more alike among patients than among healthy donors. Because cDNA was sequenced instead of genomic DNA, highly expressing activated cells could be over-represented, though the groups showed no difference in activation or CD3 levels. A moderate but significant shortening of TCRB CDR3 length was observed in type 1 diabetes patients in all four CD4+ subsets.

From each donor, a single peripheral blood sample of 95 to 150 mL on average was drawn into heparinised tubes. Using a panel that included CD45RO, CCR7, CD25, CD127, CD95 and CD27, naive, central memory, regulatory and stem cell-like memory CD4+ T cells were sorted on a BD FACSAria II. Purity was above 95% for every sorted population. PBMCs were isolated immediately by Lymphoprep density gradient centrifugation and stained directly without culture. To minimize batch effects, samples were stained and sorted in pairs, one healthy donor with one patient per experiment. This receptor was obtained from a man younger than 30 with type 1 diabetes. The sequence joins TRBV2 to TRBJ2-4; no D segment can be confidently identified. Sequences were obtained from naive CD4+ T cells from blood. The cell subset or site tag for this specimen amounts to: true naive CD4+ T cells. The DNA sequence reads TGTGCCAGCAGAGACCACGGGAACATTCAGTACTTC. It encodes CASRDHGNIQYF.